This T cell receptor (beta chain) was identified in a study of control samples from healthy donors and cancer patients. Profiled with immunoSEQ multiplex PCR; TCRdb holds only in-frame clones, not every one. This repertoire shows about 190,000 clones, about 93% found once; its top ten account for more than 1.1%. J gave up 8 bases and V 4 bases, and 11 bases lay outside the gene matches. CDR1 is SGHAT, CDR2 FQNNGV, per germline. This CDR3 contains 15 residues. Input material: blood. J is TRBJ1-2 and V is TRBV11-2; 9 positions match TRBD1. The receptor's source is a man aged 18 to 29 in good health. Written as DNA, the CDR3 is TGTGCCAGCAGCTCTACCGGGACAGGGCTCGTCGGCTACACCTTC. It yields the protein CASSSTGTGLVGYTF.